What follows is one T cell receptor beta chain and its context. The sample originates from a study of blood T cell repertoires in COVID-19. Turning to the study itself: The United States, Italy and Spain provided the acute and convalescent COVID-19 samples. Sources were T cells, B-cell-depleted T cells, or PBMCs; the material itself was cDNA or gDNA.

In the authors' workflow: Researchers report that nucleated cell counts were estimated from reference gene primer amplification. Some clones are missing from TCRdb's copy, which holds only in-frame ones; the method was immunoSEQ multiplex PCR. For V, J and clone size, that table is used; D and trimming come from the DNA. The repertoire consists of about 200,000 clones, with around 85% occurring once and the leading ten covering 0.6% to 0.9%. Germline CDR1 and CDR2: LGHDT and YNNKEL (reference sequence). V lost 0 bases and J lost 8; bases outside the gene matches: 10. The CDR3 runs 17 residues. What was sequenced was peripheral blood. This TCR derives from a woman in her 70s with acute or convalescent COVID-19. This chain joins TRBV3-1 (or the pseudogene TRBV3-2) and TRBJ2-3; 11 positions match TRBD2. CDR3 region: CASSQDLNSGGAGTQYF. The CDR3 DNA sequence: TGTGCCAGCAGCCAAGATCTCAATAGCGGGGGGGCCGGTACGCAGTATTTT.